These 31 T cell receptor beta chains came from one sample sequenced in a study of T cell repertoires in aging, cancer and after chemotherapy. TRB rearrangements spanning V, D and J were amplified using mixed TRB-A/B primers. TCRdb processed the multiplex PCR reads anew with MiXCR; each CDR3 protein has one entry. The top ten clones hold around 96% of a sample with some 1,300 distinct CDR3 sequences, roughly 60% of them seen once. The template was genomic DNA from peripheral blood, not RNA. The sample was blood. These receptors all come from a human donor with a blood cancer.

The V and J genes are TRBV19 and TRBJ1-4; a possible D gene is TRBD1 (5 bases). Germline values: CDR1 LNHDA, CDR2 SQIVND (reference sequence). Trimming shortened V by 8 bases and J by 7 bases, and 14 bases separated the two germline ends. This CDR3 region has 13 residues. The CDR3 protein is CASSTALGEKLFF. The CDR3 DNA reads as TGTGCCAGTTCGACAGCCCTGGGTGAAAAACTGTTTTTT.

This clonotype was seen more than once but under ten times. The J gene is TRBJ2-1, the V gene TRBV6-2 or TRBV6-3, with TRBD2 matching over 7 bases. Germline assignment: CDR1 MNHEY and CDR2 SVGEGT. J lost 8 bases, V lost 7 bases, and 20 bases had no gene match. This CDR3 has 17 amino acids. DNA for the CDR3: TGTGCCAGCACCCCCAATGGGGGAGGGGTACGGGTCGATGAGCAGTTCTTC. This translates into CASTPNGGGVRVDEQFF.

V is TRBV18 and J is TRBJ2-5, with 10 nucleotides matching TRBD2. The CDR3 is 15 amino acids. Germline values: CDR1 KGHSH, CDR2 LQKENI. After removal of 2 bases from V and 3 bases from J, the junction contained 3 bases not matched to a gene. The DNA of the CDR3 is TGTGCCAGCTCACCAAAGCTAGCGGGAGAAGAGACCCAGTACTTC. This translates into CASSPKLAGEETQYF.

The chain couples TRBV12-3 or TRBV12-4 to TRBJ1-1; D may be TRBD1 (6 bases). CDR3 size: 15 residues. V was cut by 7 bases and J by 6 bases, with 21 bases left in between. The CDR3 loop is CASTPLDRSGAEAFF. In DNA, the CDR3 is TGTGCCAGCACCCCCCTCGACAGGTCAGGCGCTGAAGCTTTCTTT.

The chain joins TRBV6-2 or TRBV6-3 to TRBJ2-1, with 11 bases that match TRBD2. The CDR3 has 16 residues. J was trimmed by 5 bases and V by 4 bases; bases with no gene match: 7. Germline V gene sequence: CDR1 MNHEY, CDR2 SVGEGT. Here the CDR3 reads CASSFPGTSGNNEQFF. The CDR3 region has the DNA TGTGCCAGCAGTTTCCCCGGGACTAGCGGAAACAATGAGCAGTTCTTC.

The chain is built from TRBV21-1 and TRBJ2-2. TRBV21-1 represents a pseudogene. The CDR3 is 15 residues long. As DNA, the CDR3 is TGTGCCAGCAGAGGTAGCCAGCTGAACACCGGGGAGCTGTTTTTT. It yields the protein CASRGSQLNTGELFF.

V and J are TRBV19 and TRBJ2-1; the D is unclear. The CDR3 consists of 17 residues. Trimming cost V 5 bases and J 1 base, with 18 bases left between them. Germline V lookup: CDR1 LNHDA, CDR2 SQIVND (reference sequence). In DNA form, the CDR3 reads TGTGCCAGTAGTCCTCTTCTCGGCGGACGTTCCTACAATGAGCAGTTCTTC. This gives the protein CASSPLLGGRSYNEQFF.

This sequence joins TRBV11-1 and TRBJ2-5, with 11 bases fitting TRBD2. The CDR3 has 18 amino acids. With 1 base clipped from V and 1 base from J, the junction kept 8 bases outside the gene matches. Germline V gene sequence: CDR1 SGHAT, CDR2 FQDESV (reference sequence). The CDR3, as DNA: TGTGCCAGCAGCTTAGAGGGGGCTAGCGGGGGGTCCCAAGAGACCCAGTACTTC. Protein product: CASSLEGASGGSQETQYF.

The gene calls are TRBV7-9 and TRBJ2-2; TRBD2 matches 12 bases. The CDR3 loop spans 19 amino acids. In germline, CDR1 is SEHNR, CDR2 FQNEAQ (reference sequence). V was pared by 5 bases and J by 6 bases, with 16 bases of the junction left unmatched. The CDR3 coding sequence is TGTGCCAGCAGCGGCGCCTCTAGCGGGGGGGCCACAGTATCCGGGGAGCTGTTTTTT. Protein: CASSGASSGGATVSGELFF.

The chain links TRBV28 to TRBJ2-7; D uncertain. Trimming stripped 5 bases from V and 4 bases from J, with 18 bases between. The CDR3 is made up of 15 amino acids. CDR1 is MDHEN and CDR2 is SYDVKM in the germline V gene. In nucleotides, the CDR3 is TGTGCCAGCAGTCCCGTATCTGGAAGGATGTACGAGCAGTACTTC. It is translated as CASSPVSGRMYEQYF.

CDR3 sequence: CAWSRGTGGEPQHF. CDR3 nucleotides: TGTGCCTGGAGTCGGGGGACAGGGGGCGAGCCCCAGCATTTT. The J gene is TRBJ1-5, the V gene TRBV30, with 12 bases aligning to TRBD1. Germline V gene lookup returns CDR1 GTSNPN and CDR2 SVGIG (reference sequence). This CDR3 contains 14 residues. Germline trimming cut 2 bases from V and 8 bases from J; bases unmatched to any gene: 4. Full variable domain (remainder filled in from reference TRBV30 and TRBJ1-5): SQTIHQWPATLVQPVGSPLSLECTVEGTSNPNLYWYRQAAGRGLQLLFYSVGIGQISSEVPQNLSASRPQDRQFILSSKKLLLSDSGFYLCAWSRGTGGEPQHFGDGTRLSIL.

The DNA for the CDR3 is TGTGCCAGCAGCTTAGCCGCAGGGAGCTACGAGCAGTACTTC. It is translated as CASSLAAGSYEQYF. The V call is TRBV11-1, the J call TRBJ2-7; D possibly uses TRBD1 or TRBD2 (5 bases each). The CDR3 spans 14 residues. CDR1 SGHAT and CDR2 FQDESV come from the germline V gene (reference sequence). Trimming left V 0 bases short and J 3 bases short, with 9 bases between.

The chain is built from TRBV19 and TRBJ2-5; D may be TRBD1 (5 bases). Per germline, CDR1 LNHDA and CDR2 SQIVND (reference sequence). The CDR3 covers 18 residues. Between the trimmed V and J ends, which lost 0 bases and 4 bases, there was a span of 21 bases. CDR3 sequence reads: CASSIDGTGPTLLETQYF. The CDR3 DNA reads TGTGCCAGTAGTATAGACGGCACAGGTCCTACCCTCTTAGAGACCCAGTACTTC.

In this sample, this clonotype turned up a few times. This chain joins TRBV5-4 and TRBJ2-3; a weak D match, TRBD1 (6 bases). V lost 1 base to trimming and J lost 0 bases, with 12 bases between them. The CDR3 is 16 amino acids. Germline lookup yields CDR1 SGHNT and CDR2 YYREEE (reference sequence). The DNA of the CDR3 is TGTGCCAGCAGCTTGATCAGGGGATCTAGCACAGATACGCAGTATTTT. Translated: CASSLIRGSSTDTQYF.

This sequence joins TRBV12-3 or TRBV12-4 and TRBJ2-3; D is unclear. Trimming took 0 bases from V and 0 from J, leaving 10 bases between them. The CDR3 totals 16 residues. CDR3 sequence reads: CASSLARQASTDTQYF. The CDR3 nucleotides read TGTGCCAGCAGTTTAGCGAGGCAGGCTAGCACAGATACGCAGTATTTT.

The V gene is TRBV19, the J gene TRBJ2-5; 8 bases line up with TRBD1. CDR1 and CDR2 (germline): LNHDA, SQIVND (reference sequence). The CDR3 is made up of 17 amino acids. Trimming took 0 bases from V and 9 from J; bases not matched to a gene: 15. DNA for the CDR3: TGTGCCAGTAGTATAGATCCCGGGACAGGAGATTTTAGGGCCCAGTACTTC. This encodes CASSIDPGTGDFRAQYF. The whole variable domain, remainder taken from reference TRBV19 and TRBJ2-5, is DGGITQSPKYLFRKEGQNVTLSCEQNLNHDAMYWYRQDPGQGLRLIYYSQIVNDFQKGDIAEGYSVSREKKESFPLTVTSAQKNPTAFYLCASSIDPGTGDFRAQYFGPGTRLLVL.

This clonotype was counted between two and nine times. This chain joins TRBV6-6 and TRBJ2-1; D is possibly TRBD2 (5 bases). CDR3 length equals 12 residues. Looked up from germline, CDR1 is MNHNY and CDR2 is SVGAGI (reference sequence). V lost 6 bases to trimming and J lost 7 bases, with 10 bases between them. The CDR3 nucleotides are TGTGCCAGCAGCAACGGGGTTAATGAGCAGTTCTTC. Translation gives CASSNGVNEQFF.

The V call is TRBV6-2 or TRBV6-3, the J call TRBJ2-7; 7 nucleotides line up with TRBD1. CDR1 and CDR2 from the germline V gene are MNHEY and SVGEGT. Unmatched junction bases numbered 5, after V lost 5 bases and J lost 4 bases. There are 13 residues in the CDR3. CDR3 bases: TGTGCCAGCAGTCGAACAGGGGAATACGAGCAGTACTTC. Translated, it gives CASSRTGEYEQYF.

This chain uses TRBV30 with TRBJ2-7; tentatively, D is TRBD1 (6 bases). The V gene's germline CDR1 is GTSNPN and CDR2 SVGIG (reference sequence). The CDR3 is 12 residues long. V gave up 2 bases and J gave up 5 bases, with 10 bases separating them. DNA for the CDR3: TGTGCCTGGAGTTTGACAGGTAACGAGCAGTACTTC. It yields the protein CAWSLTGNEQYF.

About this clonotype: One end of the junction does not line up with germline, which may come from a read error. The chain joins TRBV5-4 to TRBJ1-6, with D uncertain. The length of the CDR3 is 14 residues. The germline CDR1 and CDR2 sequences are SGHNT and YYREEE (reference sequence). The CDR3 nucleotides are TGTGCCAGCAGCTTGGATTCCTATAATTCACACCTCCACTTT. Encoded protein: CASSLDSYNSHLHF.

By sample share, this clonotype is medium-sized. The gene calls are TRBV29-1 and TRBJ2-3; tentatively, D is TRBD1 (5 bases). CDR3 size: 11 residues. Germline V gene data show CDR1 as SQVTM and CDR2 as ANQGSEA. V was trimmed by 5 bases and J by 6 bases, leaving 9 bases between them. CDR3 amino acids: CSVLWGDTQYF. Here the CDR3 DNA reads TGCAGCGTTTTGTGGGGCGATACGCAGTATTTT.

In this sample, this clonotype turned up a few times. V and J are TRBV29-1 and TRBJ2-1; 7 bases are a match to TRBD1. The germline CDR1 and CDR2 sequences are SQVTM and ANQGSEA. The trim removed 6 bases at V and 1 base at J, leaving 3 bases unmatched. CDR3 length: 13 amino acids. For the CDR3, the DNA is TGCAGCGTCAACAGGGGTTCCTACAATGAGCAGTTCTTC. Amino acids: CSVNRGSYNEQFF.

By its share, this clonotype is medium-sized. This chain joins TRBV19 and TRBJ2-1; 11 bases match TRBD2. With 5 bases clipped from V and 6 bases from J, the junction kept 3 bases outside the gene matches. Germline V gives CDR1 LNHDA, CDR2 SQIVND (reference sequence). The CDR3 has 14 amino acids. The CDR3 protein is CASSPGTSGNEQFF. CDR3 nucleotide sequence: TGTGCCAGTAGTCCCGGGACTAGCGGCAATGAGCAGTTCTTC.

This chain connects TRBV6-2 or TRBV6-3 to TRBJ2-7, with unresolved D. The germline V gene has CDR1 MNHEY and CDR2 SVGEGT. Trimming took 4 bases from V and 1 from J, leaving 14 bases between them. The CDR3 spans 15 residues. CDR3 protein: CASSSVRNGSYEQYF. CDR3 coding DNA: TGTGCCAGCAGTTCAGTCCGAAACGGATCCTACGAGCAGTACTTC.

The chain combines TRBV29-1 with TRBJ2-3; no definite D call. The CDR3 loop spans 14 amino acids. The V and J ends lost 2 bases and 0 bases respectively, with 9 bases between them. CDR1 and CDR2 from the germline V gene are SQVTM and ANQGSEA. The DNA of the CDR3 is TGCAGCGTTGAATCCAGGCTAAGCACAGATACGCAGTATTTT. Amino acid sequence: CSVESRLSTDTQYF.

This sequence joins TRBV19 and TRBJ1-2; 8 nucleotides align to TRBD1. From germline, CDR1 is LNHDA and CDR2 SQIVND (reference sequence). After removal of 5 bases from V and 1 base from J, the junction contained 6 bases not matched to a gene. CDR3 size: 15 residues. In DNA, the CDR3 is TGTGCCAGTAGTTCCGCAGGGGGCCTTAACTATGGCTACACCTTC. Amino acids: CASSSAGGLNYGYTF.

The rearrangement links TRBV19 to TRBJ1-3; D is ambiguous. Germline CDR1 LNHDA, CDR2 SQIVND (reference sequence). The V end lost 7 bases, the J end lost 0 bases, and 10 bases lay between the germline ends. The CDR3 runs to 14 residues. The CDR3 sequence: CASTRELSGNTIYF. CDR3 DNA sequence: TGTGCCAGTACAAGGGAACTCTCTGGAAACACCATATATTTT.

The CDR3 protein is CASSINGAGGSYEQYF. CDR3 in DNA: TGTGCCAGTAGTATCAATGGTGCCGGCGGCTCCTACGAGCAGTACTTC. The chain carries TRBV19 and TRBJ2-7; D gene unclear. The CDR3 has 16 amino acids. Germline V CDR1 and CDR2: LNHDA, SQIVND (reference sequence). V was shortened by 3 bases and J by 0 bases, with 15 bases between the two germline ends.

This clonotype was detected a few times. The CDR3 DNA is TGTGCCAGTAGAGGGAGCACAGATACGCAGTATTTT. Encoded protein: CASRGSTDTQYF. The chain has TRBV19 and TRBJ2-3, with D unresolved. Trimming cost V 6 bases and J 0 bases, with 4 bases left between them. CDR1 LNHDA and CDR2 SQIVND come from the germline V gene (reference sequence). The CDR3 covers 12 residues. The full variable domain, completed using reference TRBV19 and TRBJ2-3, is DGGITQSPKYLFRKEGQNVTLSCEQNLNHDAMYWYRQDPGQGLRLIYYSQIVNDFQKGDIAEGYSVSREKKESFPLTVTSAQKNPTAFYLCASRGSTDTQYFGPGTRLTVL.

By share, this clonotype counts as medium-sized (0.01 to 0.1%). V and J are TRBV29-1 and TRBJ2-7, with 7 nucleotides matching TRBD2. The ends lost 7 bases at V and 7 bases at J; junction bases unmatched: 4. Germline CDR1 is SQVTM and CDR2 is ANQGSEA. The CDR3 is 10 residues long. CDR3 residues: CSAGAGEQYF. Here the CDR3 DNA reads TGCAGCGCGGGAGCGGGAGAGCAGTACTTC.

The CDR3 DNA follows: TGTGCCAGCAGCTTACAGGGGGCGAATGAAAAACTGTTTTTT. Translating it yields CASSLQGANEKLFF. The chain joins TRBV5-4 to TRBJ1-4; 9 positions match TRBD1. Germline assignment: CDR1 SGHNT and CDR2 YYREEE (reference sequence). J gave up 5 bases and V 2 bases, and 1 base lay outside the gene matches. This CDR3 is built from 14 residues.